This T cell receptor beta chain is drawn from a study of CD8 T cells in ankylosing spondylitis. Points from the study as a whole: According to the report, clones linked to the disease were significantly enriched in matched synovial fluid samples taken from ankylosing spondylitis patients.

With 3 bases clipped from V and 6 bases from J, the junction kept 4 bases outside the gene matches. CDR1 DFQATT and CDR2 SNEGSKA come from the germline V gene (reference sequence). The CDR3 is made up of 13 amino acids. As to this clonotype: Its matching antigen is unknown.

The TCR beta libraries were generated through quantitative 5'-RACE incorporating molecular barcodes. TCRdb re-called the 5' RACE reads with MiXCR, one entry per CDR3 protein. The sample holds some 250,000 distinct CDR3 sequences, around 25% seen once. The rearrangement links TRBV20-1 to TRBJ2-1; 8 bases are shared with TRBD2. This receptor was obtained from a male donor with ankylosing spondylitis or in good health (not recorded which). Sequencing was carried out using blood, either unsorted or a sorted T cell fraction (not recorded which). CDR3 loop: CSARRGARNEQFF. Written as DNA, the CDR3 is TGCAGTGCTAGGCGGGGGGCCCGCAATGAGCAGTTCTTC.